Following are 29 T cell receptor beta chains from one sample sequenced in a study of blood T cell repertoires in COVID-19. Measured with immunoSEQ multiplex PCR; TCRdb has only the in-frame clones, and not every one. In the table there are fewer than 350,000 clones, approximately 86% of which are singletons. The sequenced sample consisted of peripheral blood. Source of these receptors: a woman aged 25 to 45 who had recovered from COVID-19.

The chain employs TRBV4-1 and TRBJ2-7; 8 bases match TRBD1. V dropped 2 bases and J dropped 0; count of bases not matched to a gene: 3. The CDR3 is 15 residues long. CDR1 and CDR2 from the germline V gene are MGHRA and YSYEKL. The CDR3 spells CASSQLGQGSYEQYF. The CDR3 bases are TGCGCCAGCAGCCAACTAGGACAGGGCTCCTACGAGCAGTACTTC.

This sequence joins TRBV19 and TRBJ2-1, with TRBD1 as a possible D gene (7 bases). Trimming left V 2 bases short and J 7 bases short, with 15 bases between. CDR3 length equals 15 residues. Germline V gene data show CDR1 as LNHDA and CDR2 as SQIVND (reference sequence). CDR3 in DNA: TGTGCCAGTAGTATAACAGGGGACTTACAAAATGAGCAGTTCTTC. Translating it yields CASSITGDLQNEQFF.

The chain uses TRBV5-6 and TRBJ1-3; 8 nucleotides align to TRBD1. Germline V gene data show CDR1 as SGHDT and CDR2 as YYEEEE. CDR3 length: 16 amino acids. Unmatched junction bases numbered 11, after V lost 4 bases and J lost 5 bases. As DNA, the CDR3 is TGTGCCAGCAGCCAGGGGGGACAGGCTGGGAGAAACACCATATATTTT. This translates into CASSQGGQAGRNTIYF. Together with reference TRBV5-6 and TRBJ1-3, the CDR3 gives the full variable domain: DAGVTQSPTHLIKTRGQQVTLRCSPKSGHDTVSWYQQALGQGPQFIFQYYEEEERQRGNFPDRFSGHQFPNYSSELNVNALLLGDSALYLCASSQGGQAGRNTIYFGEGSWLTVV.

The chain carries TRBV7-2 and TRBJ2-7; 9 bases are a match to TRBD1. The ends lost 2 bases at V and 2 bases at J; junction bases unmatched: 7. Germline values: CDR1 SGHTA, CDR2 FQGNSA. The CDR3 has 16 residues. The chain's CDR3 is CASSLRAGQGPYEQYF. As DNA, the CDR3 is TGTGCCAGCAGCTTAAGGGCGGGACAGGGTCCCTACGAGCAGTACTTC.

This clone appeared many times. The rearrangement links TRBV22-1 to TRBJ2-7; TRBD2 is the table's D call and was not checked against the DNA. TRBV22-1 is a listed pseudogene. This CDR3 has 21 residues. The CDR3 DNA reads as TGTCCTGGGAGCGCACTGGGGCACCCCCAAGGTTTTAGGACTAGCGGGCGGGAGCAGTACTTC. Translating gives CPGSALGHPQGFRTSGREQYF.

The rearrangement uses TRBV28 and TRBJ2-7; TRBD1 agrees at 7 bases. V trimming: 3 bases; J trimming: 3 bases; junction bases outside the gene matches: 8. This CDR3 is built from 15 residues. Germline values: CDR1 MDHEN, CDR2 SYDVKM. CDR3: CASSFQTGPFYEQYF. The CDR3 DNA reads as TGTGCCAGCAGTTTTCAGACAGGGCCCTTCTACGAGCAGTACTTC.

V usage is TRBV5-5 and J usage is TRBJ1-2; D gene uncertain. Trimming removed 1 base from V and 5 bases from J, with 15 bases in between. This CDR3 contains 15 residues. Per germline, CDR1 SGHKS and CDR2 YYEKEE (reference sequence). CDR3 sequence (DNA): TGTGCCAGCAGCTTGTCAGGAGGGATCCCTTATGGCTACACCTTC. This gives the protein CASSLSGGIPYGYTF. The full variable domain, its missing parts supplied by reference TRBV5-5 and TRBJ1-2, is DAGVTQSPTHLIKTRGQQVTLRCSPISGHKSVSWYQQVLGQGPQFIFQYYEKEERGRGNFPDRFSARQFPNYSSELNVNALLLGDSALYLCASSLSGGIPYGYTFGSGTRLTVV.

The chain carries TRBV27 and TRBJ2-7; 7 positions match TRBD1. The germline V gene has CDR1 MNHEY and CDR2 SMNVEV (reference sequence). The CDR3 extends over 14 amino acids. With 8 bases clipped from V and 6 bases from J, the junction kept 13 bases outside the gene matches. DNA for the CDR3: TGTGCCAGCGGATACAGGGGAAGAGGACTCGAGCAGTACTTC. Translation gives CASGYRGRGLEQYF.

As for this clone: This CDR3 is also generated by other DNA sequences in the sample. V and J are TRBV6-5 and TRBJ1-3; 7 positions match TRBD1. V shed 6 bases, J shed 3 bases, and the junction held 2 bases outside the gene matches. The CDR3 covers 13 residues. Per germline, CDR1 MNHEY and CDR2 SVGAGI. The CDR3 DNA reads TGTGCCAGCAGCCCAGGGGGTGGAAACACCATATATTTT. It encodes CASSPGGGNTIYF.

This chain joins TRBV10-2 and TRBJ2-7, with 8 bases identical to TRBD1. In germline, CDR1 is WSHSY, CDR2 SAAADI. The CDR3 consists of 14 residues. J lost 0 bases, V lost 6 bases, and 4 bases had no gene match. Here the CDR3 reads CASRDGTGSYEQYF. CDR3 sequence (DNA): TGCGCCAGCAGAGATGGGACAGGCTCCTACGAGCAGTACTTC.

CDR3 nucleotides: TGTGCCAGCTCACTCGGACAGGGGGCCTCCTACGAGCAGTACTTC. Translation: CASSLGQGASYEQYF. V is TRBV18 and J is TRBJ2-7; 11 bases match TRBD1. This CDR3 is 15 amino acids long. After removal of 4 bases from V and 0 bases from J, the junction contained 2 bases not matched to a gene. The germline V gene has CDR1 KGHSH and CDR2 LQKENI.

V usage is TRBV19 and J usage is TRBJ2-7, with TRBD1 identical over 11 bases. CDR3 length: 16 residues. CDR1 and CDR2 (germline): LNHDA, SQIVND (reference sequence). Unmatched junction bases numbered 9, after V lost 3 bases and J lost 5 bases. DNA of the CDR3: TGTGCCAGTAGTATTGTTTTGGGACAGGGGGTCAACGAGCAGTACTTC. Translating gives CASSIVLGQGVNEQYF. The entire variable domain, with the rest obtained from reference TRBV19 and TRBJ2-7, is as follows: DGGITQSPKYLFRKEGQNVTLSCEQNLNHDAMYWYRQDPGQGLRLIYYSQIVNDFQKGDIAEGYSVSREKKESFPLTVTSAQKNPTAFYLCASSIVLGQGVNEQYFGPGTRLTVT.

This sequence joins TRBV18 and TRBJ2-7; TRBD1 aligns across 8 bases. Per the germline V gene, CDR1 is KGHSH and CDR2 is LQKENI. Germline trimming cut 2 bases from V and 6 bases from J; bases unmatched to any gene: 9. This CDR3 spans 15 amino acids. The CDR3: CASSPSQGAMGEQYF. CDR3 nucleotides: TGTGCCAGCTCACCATCCCAGGGGGCAATGGGCGAGCAGTACTTC.

The DNA of the CDR3 is TGTGCCAGCAGCGGGGGACAGGGGATCACAGATACGCAGTATTTT. It encodes CASSGGQGITDTQYF. The rearrangement links TRBV11-3 to TRBJ2-3; 10 bases are shared with TRBD1. The CDR3 spans 15 residues. V was clipped by 5 bases and J by 2 bases; unmatched bases: 4. Germline lookup yields CDR1 SGHNT and CDR2 YENEEA.

This clone was seen once. V and J are TRBV30 and TRBJ1-4; D perhaps matches TRBD1 (5 bases). Germline assignment: CDR1 GTSNPN and CDR2 SVGIG (reference sequence). This CDR3 is 15 amino acids long. V was clipped by 0 bases and J by 8 bases, with 16 bases between them. The CDR3 nucleotides are TGTGCCTGGAGTGTGGGTGGAACCGGGGGAGAAAAACTGTTTTTT. It specifies CAWSVGGTGGEKLFF.

The J gene is TRBJ2-2, the V gene TRBV7-2, with a possible D match to TRBD2 (6 bases). Trimming cost V 5 bases and J 4 bases, with 11 bases left between them. Per germline, CDR1 SGHTA and CDR2 FQGNSA. The CDR3 spans 14 residues. This CDR3 is CASSPRGSTGELFF. The CDR3 DNA reads as TGTGCCAGCAGCCCACGGGGGAGCACCGGGGAGCTGTTTTTT.

V gene TRBV7-2 combines with J gene TRBJ2-3; unclear D gene. The germline gives CDR1 SGHTA, CDR2 FQGNSA. This CDR3 is 11 amino acids long. Trimming removed 5 bases at V and 6 bases at J, with 6 bases between. The CDR3 loop is CASSPRDTQYF. DNA for the CDR3: TGTGCCAGCAGCCCGAGGGATACGCAGTATTTT.

This clone was counted a few times. V is TRBV2 and J is TRBJ2-1, with 9 bases that match TRBD2. The V gene's germline CDR1 is SNHLY and CDR2 FYNNEI. The CDR3 contains 14 residues. The J segment lost 6 bases and the V segment lost 10 bases, leaving 10 bases of the junction unmatched. CDR3 DNA: TGTGCCACCTCGGCGGGGGGGCCTCTCAATGAGCAGTTCTTC. Translating it yields CATSAGGPLNEQFF.

CDR3 sequence (DNA): TGTGCCAGCACCGGAGCGGGACTAGCGGGGGTTTATGAGCAGTACTTC. Translation: CASTGAGLAGVYEQYF. The chain couples TRBV2 to TRBJ2-7, with TRBD2 matching 14 bases. After removal of 7 bases from V and 7 bases from J, the junction contained 12 bases not matched to a gene. This CDR3 region has 16 residues. The V gene's germline CDR1 is SNHLY and CDR2 FYNNEI.

This clone appeared once. The chain couples TRBV6-6 to TRBJ2-7; D is undetermined. The V and J ends lost 1 base and 5 bases respectively, with 12 bases between them. Looked up from germline, CDR1 is MNHNY and CDR2 is SVGAGI (reference sequence). This CDR3 is 14 amino acids long. As DNA, the CDR3 is TGTGCCAGCAGTTACTACCAGGCCCTGCACGAGCAGTACTTC. Translated: CASSYYQALHEQYF.

The V and J genes are TRBV4-1 and TRBJ2-3, with TRBD1 as a possible D gene (6 bases). Germline V gene lookup returns CDR1 MGHRA and CDR2 YSYEKL. The CDR3 consists of 14 residues. Trimming took off 2 bases at V and 3 bases at J, with 9 bases between the two ends. In nucleotides, the CDR3 is TGCGCCAGCAGCCAATTTGGGACAACAGATACGCAGTATTTT. Amino acids: CASSQFGTTDTQYF.

This sequence joins TRBV20-1 and TRBJ1-1, with D uncertain. This CDR3 has 11 residues. V dropped 4 bases and J dropped 7 bases, with 10 bases sitting between them. Looked up from germline, CDR1 is DFQATT and CDR2 is SNEGSKA (reference sequence). CDR3 bases: TGCAGTGCTATAGTCTTAGATGAAGCTTTCTTT. Translation: CSAIVLDEAFF.

V is TRBV29-1 and J is TRBJ1-1; weak D call: TRBD1 (5 bases). Germline CDR1 is SQVTM and CDR2 is ANQGSEA. The V end lost 4 bases, the J end lost 0 bases, and 9 bases lay between the germline ends. This CDR3 has 13 residues. This CDR3 reads CSVVSGMNTEAFF. The CDR3 DNA sequence: TGCAGCGTTGTCTCAGGGATGAACACTGAAGCTTTCTTT.

The chain links TRBV12-3 or TRBV12-4 to TRBJ2-7; D is undetermined. The CDR3 extends over 13 amino acids. Trimming left V 10 bases short and J 2 bases short, with 15 bases between. CDR3 amino acids: CATRWQGAYEQYF. CDR3 sequence (DNA): TGTGCCACTAGATGGCAAGGAGCCTACGAGCAGTACTTC.

This chain connects TRBV3-1 (or the pseudogene TRBV3-2) to TRBJ1-2; TRBD1 matches 11 bases. J was trimmed by 2 bases and V by 3 bases; bases with no gene match: 2. Germline values: CDR1 LGHDT, CDR2 YNNKEL (reference sequence). CDR3 length: 15 residues. In nucleotides, the CDR3 is TGTGCCAGCAGCCAGGGACAGGGGGGCAACTATGGCTACACCTTC. Amino acid sequence: CASSQGQGGNYGYTF.

This clone was picked up a small number of times. The rearrangement uses TRBV18 and TRBJ1-5; D might be TRBD1 (5 bases). CDR1 is KGHSH, CDR2 LQKENI, per germline. The CDR3 runs 14 residues. The V end was cut by 3 bases, the J end by 5 bases, with 11 bases between. The CDR3, as DNA: TGTGCCAGCTCACCCTCAGGGTCGGATCAGCCCCAGCATTTT. It is translated as CASSPSGSDQPQHF.

The rearrangement joins TRBV21-1 to TRBJ2-1; TRBD1, as called in the table, went unchecked against the DNA. TRBV21-1 is tagged as a pseudogene. This CDR3 comprises 16 residues. CDR3 residues: CASSAPGTGAPNEQFF. The CDR3, as DNA: TGTGCCAGCAGCGCGCCCGGGACAGGGGCTCCCAATGAGCAGTTCTTC.

The gene calls are TRBV19 and TRBJ2-3; TRBD2 agrees at 11 bases. CDR1 is LNHDA and CDR2 is SQIVND in the germline V gene (reference sequence). Losses at the gene ends were 6 bases for V and 7 bases for J; bases not matched to a gene: 6. The CDR3 sequence is 14 residues long. The CDR3 here is CASSLAGGLNTQYF. Written as DNA, the CDR3 is TGTGCCAGTAGCCTAGCGGGGGGCCTGAATACGCAGTATTTT.

J is TRBJ2-3 and V is TRBV3-1 (or the pseudogene TRBV3-2); TRBD2 matches 13 bases. Germline V gene data show CDR1 as LGHDT and CDR2 as YNNKEL (reference sequence). The CDR3 consists of 15 residues. Trimming took 4 bases from V and 4 from J; bases not matched to a gene: 2. The CDR3 loop is CASSLTSGGADTQYF. The CDR3 bases are TGTGCCAGCAGCCTCACTAGCGGGGGGGCAGATACGCAGTATTTT.